This TCR beta chain appears in the sequencing data of a study of Graves' ophthalmopathy and Graves' hyperthyroidism. This CDR3 has 12 amino acids. CDR1 DFQATT and CDR2 SNEGSKA come from the germline V gene (reference sequence). V lost 5 bases, J lost 9 bases, and 14 bases lay in between. Each donor who had ophthalmopathy showed moderate-to-severe activity, a CAS of ≥3, a NOSPECS of ≥4, and a duration under 3 months. The authors used Ficoll-Paque density gradient centrifugation to separate PBMCs. The input was around 9.9 ml of fresh peripheral blood. Amplification of TCR beta CDR3 regions used RNA transcripts. An opening RT-PCR round employed HTBI primers and preceded a second-round multiplex PCR. TCRdb processed the multiplex PCR reads anew with MiXCR; each CDR3 protein has one entry. This repertoire shows tens of thousands of distinct CDR3 sequences, approximately 50% found once; its top ten account for roughly 4.7%.

Material: peripheral blood. This sequence originates from an adult woman with Graves' ophthalmopathy. The chain is built from TRBV20-1 and TRBJ2-1; perhaps TRBD2 as D (6 bases). This CDR3 is CSAVPGGTEQFF. The CDR3 nucleotides read TGCAGTGCTGTCCCAGGCGGGACTGAGCAGTTCTTC.